This T cell receptor (beta chain) was retrieved from a study of technical replicates of blood from a handful of donors (dated by TCRdb to 2016 to 2017). Library preparation was by the immunoSEQ multiplex PCR assay. TCRdb took this table from immuneACCESS and kept in-frame rearrangements with V and J called. Such tables lack part of the clones; where checked against another copy, unresolved V genes explain under half of the gap, and the rest is unexplained. The sample data list around 67,000 clones, and approximately 83% of these were observed just once. The ten largest clones capture less than 6.5% of the sample. The CDR3 goes from the cysteine to the phenylalanine over 14 residues. Only CDR3 DNA remains: 42 bases, in frame from the first base. CDR1 and CDR2 are read off the germline V gene as KGHSH and LQKENI. V sheds 0 bases and J sheds 7 bases, leaving 10 bases between their ends. On this clone: What this receptor recognizes is not known. No base qualities exist here, and no much larger clone lies one base off it.

The TCR was taken from a human donor in good health. Some clones in this sample may be carry-over from other donors' samples. This receptor chain uses TRBV18 and TRBJ2-1, and the D gene may be TRBD1, 6 bases matching. Material for sequencing was PBMCs. CDR3 sequence: CASSPPGRGNEQFF. At the DNA level, the sequence is TGTGCCAGCTCACCACCTGGAAGGGGGAATGAGCAGTTCTTC.